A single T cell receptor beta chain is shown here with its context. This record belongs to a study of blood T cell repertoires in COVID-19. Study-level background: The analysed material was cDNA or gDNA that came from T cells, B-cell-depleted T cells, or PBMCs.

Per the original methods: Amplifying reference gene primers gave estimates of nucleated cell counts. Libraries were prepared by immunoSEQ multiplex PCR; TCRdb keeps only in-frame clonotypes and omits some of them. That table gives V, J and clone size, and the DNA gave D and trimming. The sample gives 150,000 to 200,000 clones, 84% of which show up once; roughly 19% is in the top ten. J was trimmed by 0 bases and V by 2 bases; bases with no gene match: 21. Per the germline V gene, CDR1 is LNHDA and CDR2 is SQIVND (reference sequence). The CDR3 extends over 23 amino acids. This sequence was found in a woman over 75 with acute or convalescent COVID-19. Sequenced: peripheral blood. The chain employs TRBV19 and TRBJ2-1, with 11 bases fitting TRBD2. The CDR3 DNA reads TGTGCCAGTAGTATATATGGGGGGCCGCTAGCGGGAGGCTTTTTGAGCTCCTACAATGAGCAGTTCTTC. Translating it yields CASSIYGGPLAGGFLSSYNEQFF.